The clone carrying this TCR beta chain is a singleton in its sample. Produced via immunoSEQ multiplex PCR; TCRdb's table is partial and in-frame only. The table includes over 200,000 clones, around 84% detected once. Germline CDR1 MNHEY, CDR2 SVGAGI. With 2 bases clipped from V and 2 bases from J, the junction kept 1 base outside the gene matches. The CDR3 contains 15 residues. This sample was included in a study of blood T cell repertoires in COVID-19. Across the study: Spain, Italy and the United States supplied samples that represented acute and convalescent COVID-19.

This TCR came from a man older than 75 with acute or convalescent COVID-19. V usage is TRBV6-5 and J usage is TRBJ1-3; TRBD1 aligns across 9 bases. Sequencing was carried out using peripheral blood. The CDR3 DNA sequence: TGTGCCAGCAGTTACAGGGACAGGGCTGGAAACACCATATATTTT. Its protein product is CASSYRDRAGNTIYF.